Here is one TCR beta chain with its context. Its antigen is currently unknown. The CDR3 is 15 residues long. Germline-derived CDR1 and CDR2 are MNHEY and SVGAGI. V lost 5 bases to trimming and J lost 13 bases; unmatched junction nucleotides: 16. The source of the sample is a study of cytomegalovirus exposure and HLA in healthy donors. Background on the study: Within an early data release were approximately 85 million unique TCRs drawn from HLA-typed donors. The study's findings and limits: Per published reports, the classifier diagnosed cytomegalovirus status with high specificity and sensitivity. There were some public TCRs occurring in many donors, but most TCR sequences were rare.

Amplification used 60 Vbeta primers and 13 Jbeta primers. Here immunoSEQ multiplex PCR was the method, and the copy in TCRdb shows in-frame clones only, minus some. Here the sample table reports around 60,000 clones. The chain is built from TRBV6-5 and TRBJ1-1; 10 bases map to TRBD1. The receptor's source is a man aged 25 to 45 in good health and CMV-seropositive. Sequencing was done on a sample of PBMCs. In DNA form, the CDR3 reads TGTGCCAGCAGTGCCCTTACGGGACAGGGGACCGGGGATTTCTTT. This translates into CASSALTGQGTGDFF.